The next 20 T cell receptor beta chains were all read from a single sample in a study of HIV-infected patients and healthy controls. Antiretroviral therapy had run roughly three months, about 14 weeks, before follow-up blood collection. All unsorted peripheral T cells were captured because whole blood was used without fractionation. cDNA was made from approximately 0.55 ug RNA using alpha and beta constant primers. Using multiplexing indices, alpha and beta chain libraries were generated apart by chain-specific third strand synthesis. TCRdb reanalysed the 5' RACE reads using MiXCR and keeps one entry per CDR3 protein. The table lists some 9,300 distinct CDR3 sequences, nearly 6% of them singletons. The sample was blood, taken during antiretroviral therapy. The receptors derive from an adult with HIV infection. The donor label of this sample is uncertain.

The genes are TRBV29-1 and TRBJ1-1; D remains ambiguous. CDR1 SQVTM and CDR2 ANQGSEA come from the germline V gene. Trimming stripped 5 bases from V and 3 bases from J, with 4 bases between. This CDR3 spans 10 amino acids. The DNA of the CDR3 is TGCAGCGTTTTGGACACTGAAGCTTTCTTT. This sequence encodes CSVLDTEAFF.

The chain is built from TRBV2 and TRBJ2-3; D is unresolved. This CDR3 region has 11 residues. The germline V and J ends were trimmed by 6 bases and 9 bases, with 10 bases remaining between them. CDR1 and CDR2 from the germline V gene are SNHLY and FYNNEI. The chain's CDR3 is CASRELATQYF. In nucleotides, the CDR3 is TGTGCCAGCAGAGAGTTGGCAACGCAGTATTTT.

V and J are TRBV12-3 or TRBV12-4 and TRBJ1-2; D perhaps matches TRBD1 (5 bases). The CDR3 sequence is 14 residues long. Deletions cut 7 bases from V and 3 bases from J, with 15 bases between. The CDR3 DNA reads TGTGCCAGCACCAACCGGGACGGCTACTATGGCTACACCTTC. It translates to CASTNRDGYYGYTF.

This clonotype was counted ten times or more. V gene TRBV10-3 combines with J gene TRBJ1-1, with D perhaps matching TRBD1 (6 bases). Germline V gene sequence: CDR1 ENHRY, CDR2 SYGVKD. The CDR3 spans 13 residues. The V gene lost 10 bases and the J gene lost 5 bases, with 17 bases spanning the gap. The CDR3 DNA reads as TGTGCCAGCCGGCTACAGGGAGGTACTGAAGCTTTCTTT. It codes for CASRLQGGTEAFF.

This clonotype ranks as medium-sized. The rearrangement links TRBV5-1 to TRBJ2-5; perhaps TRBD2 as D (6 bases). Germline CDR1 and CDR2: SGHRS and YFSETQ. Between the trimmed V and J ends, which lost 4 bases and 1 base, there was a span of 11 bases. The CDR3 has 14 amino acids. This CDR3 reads CASSGTSIQETQYF. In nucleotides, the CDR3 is TGCGCCAGCAGCGGTACTAGCATCCAAGAGACCCAGTACTTC.

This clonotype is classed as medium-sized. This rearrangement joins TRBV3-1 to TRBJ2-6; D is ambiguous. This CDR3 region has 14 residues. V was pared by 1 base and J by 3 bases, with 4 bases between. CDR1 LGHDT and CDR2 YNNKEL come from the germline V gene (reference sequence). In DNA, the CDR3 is TGTGCCAGCAGCCAAGCTGGTGGGGCCAACGTCCTGACTTTC. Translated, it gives CASSQAGGANVLTF.

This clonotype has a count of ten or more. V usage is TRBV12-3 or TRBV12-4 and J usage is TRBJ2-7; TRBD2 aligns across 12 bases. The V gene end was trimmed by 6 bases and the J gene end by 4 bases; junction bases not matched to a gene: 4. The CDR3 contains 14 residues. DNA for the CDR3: TGTGCCAGCAGCACGACTAGCGGGAGTTACGAGCAGTACTTC. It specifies CASSTTSGSYEQYF.

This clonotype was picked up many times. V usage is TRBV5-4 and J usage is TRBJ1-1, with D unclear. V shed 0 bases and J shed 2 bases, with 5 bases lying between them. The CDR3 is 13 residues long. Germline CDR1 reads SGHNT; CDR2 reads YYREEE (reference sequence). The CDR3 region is CASSLDVNTEAFF. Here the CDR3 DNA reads TGTGCCAGCAGCTTGGACGTAAACACTGAAGCTTTCTTT.

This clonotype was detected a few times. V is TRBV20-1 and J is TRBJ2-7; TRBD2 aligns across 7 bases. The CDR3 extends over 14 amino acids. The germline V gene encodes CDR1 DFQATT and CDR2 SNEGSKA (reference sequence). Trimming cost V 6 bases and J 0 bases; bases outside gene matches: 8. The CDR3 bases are TGCAGTGCCACAAGCGGGGAACACTCCTACGAGCAGTACTTC. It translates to CSATSGEHSYEQYF.

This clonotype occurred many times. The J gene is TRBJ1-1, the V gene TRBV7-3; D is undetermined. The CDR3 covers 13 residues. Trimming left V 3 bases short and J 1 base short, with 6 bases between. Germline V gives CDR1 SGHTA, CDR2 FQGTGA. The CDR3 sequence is CASSFSKNTEAFF. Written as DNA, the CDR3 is TGTGCCAGCAGCTTTTCGAAGAACACTGAAGCTTTCTTT.

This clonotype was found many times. CDR3 protein: CASSSSGGAPPGEQYF. The CDR3 coding sequence is TGTGCCAGCAGCTCGAGCGGGGGGGCACCCCCGGGTGAGCAGTACTTC. The V and J genes are TRBV7-2 and TRBJ2-7, with 10 positions matching TRBD2. This CDR3 comprises 16 residues. CDR1 is SGHTA, CDR2 FQGNSA, per germline. After removal of 4 bases from V and 7 bases from J, the junction contained 13 bases not matched to a gene.

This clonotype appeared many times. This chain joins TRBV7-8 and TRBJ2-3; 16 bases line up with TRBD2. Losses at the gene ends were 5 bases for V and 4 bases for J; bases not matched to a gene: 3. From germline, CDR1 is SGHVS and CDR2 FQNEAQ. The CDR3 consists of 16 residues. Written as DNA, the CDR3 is TGTGCCAGCAGCCCGGGACTAGCGGGGGGGGCAGATACGCAGTATTTT. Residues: CASSPGLAGGADTQYF.

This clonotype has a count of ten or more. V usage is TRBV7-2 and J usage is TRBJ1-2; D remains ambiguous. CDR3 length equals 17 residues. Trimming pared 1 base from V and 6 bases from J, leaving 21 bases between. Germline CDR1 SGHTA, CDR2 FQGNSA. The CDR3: CASSLDASIAQFHGYTF. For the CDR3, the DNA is TGTGCCAGCAGCTTAGACGCAAGCATAGCACAGTTTCATGGCTACACCTTC.

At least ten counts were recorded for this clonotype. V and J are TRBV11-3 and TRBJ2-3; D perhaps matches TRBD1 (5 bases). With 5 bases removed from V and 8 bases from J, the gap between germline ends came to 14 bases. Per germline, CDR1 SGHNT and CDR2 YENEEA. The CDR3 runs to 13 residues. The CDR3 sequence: CASSVTQGFTQYF. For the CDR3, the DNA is TGTGCCAGCAGCGTCACGCAGGGTTTTACGCAGTATTTT.

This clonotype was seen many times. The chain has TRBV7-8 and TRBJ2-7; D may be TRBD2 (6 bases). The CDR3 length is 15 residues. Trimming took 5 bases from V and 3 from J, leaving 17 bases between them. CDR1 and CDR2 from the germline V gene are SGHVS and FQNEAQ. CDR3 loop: CASSISSGSYYEQYF. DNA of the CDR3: TGTGCCAGCAGCATCTCCAGCGGGTCCTACTACGAGCAGTACTTC.

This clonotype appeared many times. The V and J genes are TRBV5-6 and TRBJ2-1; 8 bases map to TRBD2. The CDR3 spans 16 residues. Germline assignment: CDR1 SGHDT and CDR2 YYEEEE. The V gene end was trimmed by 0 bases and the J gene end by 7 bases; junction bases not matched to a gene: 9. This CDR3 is CASSLALAGVVNEQFF. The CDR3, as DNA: TGTGCCAGCAGCTTGGCCCTAGCGGGTGTTGTGAATGAGCAGTTCTTC.

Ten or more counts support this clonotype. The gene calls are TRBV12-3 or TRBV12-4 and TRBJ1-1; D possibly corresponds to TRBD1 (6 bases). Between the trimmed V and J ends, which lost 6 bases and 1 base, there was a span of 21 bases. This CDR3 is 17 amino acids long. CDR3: CASSYPRRGRGNTEAFF. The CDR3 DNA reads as TGTGCCAGCAGCTACCCCCGCCGGGGGCGGGGGAACACTGAAGCTTTCTTT.

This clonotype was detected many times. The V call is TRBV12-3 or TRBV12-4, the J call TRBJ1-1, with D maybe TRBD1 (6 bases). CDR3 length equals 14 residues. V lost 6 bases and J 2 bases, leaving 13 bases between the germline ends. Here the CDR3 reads CASRFQGINTEAFF. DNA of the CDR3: TGTGCCAGCAGATTCCAGGGGATCAACACTGAAGCTTTCTTT.

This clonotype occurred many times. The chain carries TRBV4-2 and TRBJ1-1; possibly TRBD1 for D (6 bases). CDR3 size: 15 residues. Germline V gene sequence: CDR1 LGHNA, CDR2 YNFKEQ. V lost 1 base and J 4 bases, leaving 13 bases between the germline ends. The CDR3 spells CASSQVGGGVTEAFF. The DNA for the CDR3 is TGTGCCAGCAGCCAAGTAGGAGGGGGGGTCACTGAAGCTTTCTTT.

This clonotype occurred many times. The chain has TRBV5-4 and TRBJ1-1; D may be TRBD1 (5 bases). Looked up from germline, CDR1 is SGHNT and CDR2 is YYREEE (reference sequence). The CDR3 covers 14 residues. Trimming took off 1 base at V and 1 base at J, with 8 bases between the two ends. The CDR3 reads CASSLRDGNTEAFF. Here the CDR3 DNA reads TGTGCCAGCAGCTTGAGGGACGGGAACACTGAAGCTTTCTTT.